The rows below give T cell receptor beta chains drawn from one sample of a study of T-cell memory formation after mild COVID-19. TCRdb re-derived calls from the 5' RACE reads in MiXCR, one entry per CDR3 protein. The sample yields 90,000 to 120,000 distinct CDR3 sequences, 14% seen once. The source material was PBMCs or a T cell subset sorted from them (not recorded which). All receptors derive from a man younger than 35 who had mild COVID-19 (a few samples of this study predate the infection). Cell type and time point are not known. The CDR3 runs from the conserved cysteine through the conserved F or W. Fields, in order: CDR3 protein, J gene, V gene.

CDR3 protein: CASSLRTGVCF
J gene: TRBJ2-7
V gene: TRBV7-9

CDR3 protein: CAIRAGVSNQPQHF
J gene: TRBJ1-5
V gene: TRBV10-3

CDR3 protein: CASSLGRVNEQFF
J gene: TRBJ2-1
V gene: TRBV27

CDR3 protein: CASSASIRTGGSVYGYTF
J gene: TRBJ1-2
V gene: TRBV25-1

CDR3 protein: CASSQALAGEADTQYF
J gene: TRBJ2-3
V gene: TRBV4-3

CDR3 protein: CASSFGGQGNTDTQYF
J gene: TRBJ2-3
V gene: TRBV5-1

CDR3 protein: CATSRRGTGNQPQHF
J gene: TRBJ1-5
V gene: TRBV15

CDR3 protein: CASSYVPSGEQYF
J gene: TRBJ2-7
V gene: TRBV6-5

CDR3 protein: CASRLTEYNEQFF
J gene: TRBJ2-1
V gene: TRBV7-9

CDR3 protein: CASSVQGEQPQHF
J gene: TRBJ1-5
V gene: TRBV6-5

CDR3 protein: CASSYSGTGEAFF
J gene: TRBJ1-1
V gene: TRBV6-5

CDR3 protein: CASSVRGASYNEQFF
J gene: TRBJ2-1
V gene: TRBV5-4

CDR3 protein: CASSYSARELFF
J gene: TRBJ2-2
V gene: TRBV6-5

CDR3 protein: CASSDSAGGYNEQFF
J gene: TRBJ2-1
V gene: TRBV6-4